These 23 T cell receptor beta chains were all obtained from the same sample, sequenced in a study of chemoradiotherapy in HPV16-positive cancers. Sequencing used immunoSEQ multiplex PCR; TCRdb keeps in-frame clones, though not all of them. The sample carries fewer than 70,000 clones, roughly nine tenths recorded once. The sample here was blood, taken from a patient who underwent chemoradiotherapy. Every receptor here comes from a human donor with HPV-associated anogenital cancer.

The chain uses TRBV7-9 and TRBJ2-3; D ambiguous. Germline V CDR1 and CDR2: SEHNR, FQNEAQ (reference sequence). Trimming pared 2 bases from V and 0 bases from J, leaving 0 bases between. The length of the CDR3 is 12 residues. In DNA, the CDR3 is TGTGCCAGCAGCTTAAGCACAGATACGCAGTATTTT. Translating gives CASSLSTDTQYF.

The CDR3 loop reads CASSLVPNTEAFF. Here the CDR3 DNA reads TGTGCCAGCAGCTTGGTTCCGAACACTGAAGCTTTCTTT. This sequence joins TRBV5-8 and TRBJ1-1; D remains ambiguous. Germline V gene data show CDR1 as SGHTS and CDR2 as YDEGEE. This CDR3 has 13 residues. V was cut by 0 bases and J by 1 base, with 4 bases left in between.

The CDR3 spells CASSHGGTSLAYGYTF. The CDR3, as DNA: TGTGCCAGCAGCCATGGAGGGACATCTCTGGCCTATGGCTACACCTTC. The genes are TRBV14 and TRBJ1-2; weak D call: TRBD1 (6 bases). This CDR3 comprises 16 residues. Germline V gene data show CDR1 as SGHDN and CDR2 as FVKESK. Deletions cut 3 bases from V and 4 bases from J, with 18 bases between.

The rearrangement links TRBV5-4 to TRBJ1-4; D remains unclear. Between the trimmed V and J ends, which lost 0 bases and 5 bases, there was a span of 11 bases. CDR3 size: 15 residues. Germline loops: CDR1 SGHNT, CDR2 YYREEE (reference sequence). CDR3 sequence (DNA): TGTGCCAGCAGCTTGGCCGGGCCAATAAATGAAAAACTGTTTTTT. Protein: CASSLAGPINEKLFF.

The V and J genes are TRBV30 and TRBJ2-5, with D unresolved. This CDR3 spans 15 amino acids. Trimming stripped 2 bases from V and 2 bases from J, with 15 bases between. The V gene's germline CDR1 is GTSNPN and CDR2 SVGIG (reference sequence). CDR3 nucleotide sequence: TGTGCCTGGAGTCTGGGCACAGATTCACAAGAGACCCAGTACTTC. Translating it yields CAWSLGTDSQETQYF. The full variable domain, with the rest looked up from reference TRBV30 and TRBJ2-5, is SQTIHQWPATLVQPVGSPLSLECTVEGTSNPNLYWYRQAAGRGLQLLFYSVGIGQISSEVPQNLSASRPQDRQFILSSKKLLLSDSGFYLCAWSLGTDSQETQYFGPGTRLLVL.

This chain links TRBV7-6 with TRBJ2-5, with 10 bases matching TRBD2. Germline lookup yields CDR1 SGHVS and CDR2 FNYEAQ. The V gene end was trimmed by 2 bases and the J gene end by 11 bases; junction bases not matched to a gene: 8. This CDR3 has 14 residues. CDR3 region: CASSLSELAGVQYF. Written as DNA, the CDR3 is TGTGCCAGCAGCTTATCTGAGCTAGCGGGAGTTCAGTACTTC.

The chain employs TRBV27 and TRBJ2-7; D ambiguous. CDR1 and CDR2 (germline): MNHEY, SMNVEV (reference sequence). V lost 0 bases and J 2 bases, leaving 11 bases between the germline ends. CDR3 length: 15 residues. The CDR3 sequence is CASSLSIGPTYEQYF. CDR3 nucleotide sequence: TGTGCCAGCAGTTTATCGATAGGACCAACCTACGAGCAGTACTTC.

This chain connects TRBV14 to TRBJ2-4; 12 nucleotides agree with TRBD2. The trim removed 3 bases at V and 1 base at J, leaving 10 bases unmatched. There are 19 residues in the CDR3. CDR1 and CDR2 (germline): SGHDN, FVKESK. In DNA, the CDR3 is TGTGCCAGCAGCCAGGGGCTATCTAGCGGGAGGGCGGCCAAAAACATTCAGTACTTC. It codes for CASSQGLSSGRAAKNIQYF.

This chain links TRBV19 with TRBJ2-1; D remains ambiguous. CDR3 size: 14 residues. Between the trimmed V and J ends, which lost 1 base and 10 bases, there was a span of 14 bases. The germline V gene encodes CDR1 LNHDA and CDR2 SQIVND (reference sequence). The CDR3 bases are TGTGCCAGTAGTATAGCACCGGCTGTCAGGGAGCAGTTCTTC. This codes for CASSIAPAVREQFF.

The chain recombines TRBV19 with TRBJ1-5; D is undetermined. The CDR3 covers 15 residues. V was pared by 3 bases and J by 6 bases, with 15 bases between. Germline CDR1 LNHDA, CDR2 SQIVND (reference sequence). The CDR3 nucleotides are TGTGCCAGTAGTATGGGTCCTATCCAGAGTCAGCCCCAGCATTTT. The encoded protein is CASSMGPIQSQPQHF.

This clone appeared a single time. The rearrangement joins TRBV7-3 to TRBJ2-3; TRBD1 matches at 7 bases. Germline assignment: CDR1 SGHTA and CDR2 FQGTGA. The CDR3 sequence is 16 residues long. V lost 4 bases to trimming and J lost 3 bases; unmatched junction nucleotides: 10. CDR3 DNA: TGTGCCAGCAGCTCCCTAGCAGGGGGAATAACAGATACGCAGTATTTT. Its translation is CASSSLAGGITDTQYF.

The V and J genes are TRBV5-1 and TRBJ2-1; D remains ambiguous. Between the trimmed V and J ends, which lost 1 base and 5 bases, there was a span of 7 bases. Looked up from germline, CDR1 is SGHRS and CDR2 is YFSETQ. CDR3 length: 13 amino acids. The CDR3 loop reads CASSLPPHNEQFF. CDR3 DNA: TGCGCCAGCAGCTTGCCCCCACACAATGAGCAGTTCTTC.

This clone was detected only a few times. V gene TRBV21-1 combines with J gene TRBJ2-5; no DNA check was done on the table's D call, TRBD2. TRBV21-1 is flagged as a pseudogene. The CDR3 has 17 residues. The CDR3 loop is CASSTTGRGFGEETQYF. CDR3 DNA: TGTGCCAGCAGCACAACGGGGAGGGGTTTCGGCGAAGAGACCCAGTACTTC.

The chain combines TRBV6-4 with TRBJ1-2; TRBD1 matches 9 bases. Per the germline V gene, CDR1 is MRHNA and CDR2 is SNTAGT. J lost 10 bases, V lost 6 bases, and 12 bases had no gene match. There are 14 residues in the CDR3. CDR3 in DNA: TGTGCCAGCAGCCCCGGGACAGGGTCATCTTTCTACACCTTC. Translation: CASSPGTGSSFYTF.

The rearrangement joins TRBV27 to TRBJ2-1, with a possible D match to TRBD2 (7 bases). The V gene lost 5 bases and the J gene lost 7 bases, with 21 bases spanning the gap. This CDR3 region has 16 residues. Germline CDR1 reads MNHEY; CDR2 reads SMNVEV (reference sequence). For the CDR3, the DNA is TGTGCCAGCAGTCACCCATCTAGCGGAGGGGGGAATGAGCAGTTCTTC. It encodes CASSHPSSGGGNEQFF.

The V gene is TRBV6-1, the J gene TRBJ1-2, with 7 nucleotides matching TRBD1. Per germline, CDR1 MNHNS and CDR2 SASEGT. V shed 6 bases, J shed 2 bases, and the junction held 9 bases outside the gene matches. The CDR3 has 15 residues. In DNA form, the CDR3 reads TGTGCCAGCAGCCCAGGCACAGGGGCAAACTATGGCTACACCTTC. Protein product: CASSPGTGANYGYTF.

This clone appeared once. This sequence joins TRBV12-5 and TRBJ1-4; D may be TRBD1 (6 bases). Trimming shortened V by 7 bases and J by 4 bases, and 13 bases separated the two germline ends. The germline CDR1 and CDR2 sequences are LGHNT and FRNRAP. CDR3 length: 14 amino acids. The DNA for the CDR3 is TGTGCTAGTGCCCCCGACAGGTATAATGAAAAACTGTTTTTT. This codes for CASAPDRYNEKLFF.

V usage is TRBV5-6 and J usage is TRBJ1-1; 9 nucleotides align to TRBD1. The CDR3 has 16 residues. V lost 3 bases, J lost 4 bases, and 10 bases stayed unmatched. Looked up from germline, CDR1 is SGHDT and CDR2 is YYEEEE. The CDR3 here is CASSSTQGAVSTEAFF. The CDR3, as DNA: TGTGCCAGCAGCTCCACACAGGGGGCGGTCAGCACTGAAGCTTTCTTT.

J is TRBJ1-1 and V is TRBV6-5; 8 nucleotides match TRBD1. In germline, CDR1 is MNHEY, CDR2 SVGAGI. The CDR3 spans 11 residues. The J segment lost 11 bases and the V segment lost 7 bases, leaving 6 bases of the junction unmatched. The CDR3 region has the DNA TGTGCCAGCATCTCAGGGGGCCGGGCTTTCTTT. Amino acid sequence: CASISGGRAFF.

CDR3 region: CASSVEGSNSGANVLTF. The CDR3 DNA sequence: TGTGCCAGCAGCGTAGAAGGGTCGAACTCTGGGGCCAACGTCCTGACTTTC. This rearrangement joins TRBV9 to TRBJ2-6; D call uncertain. The CDR3 loop spans 17 amino acids. Germline V gene data show CDR1 as SGDLS and CDR2 as YYNGEE. V shed 0 bases and J shed 0 bases, with 10 bases lying between them.

This sequence joins TRBV18 and TRBJ1-2, with unresolved D. Between the trimmed V and J ends, which lost 4 bases and 2 bases, there was a span of 11 bases. Germline-derived CDR1 and CDR2 are KGHSH and LQKENI. The CDR3 consists of 14 residues. CDR3 sequence (DNA): TGTGCCAGCTCACTCATGACGGAGAACTATGGCTACACCTTC. It yields the protein CASSLMTENYGYTF.

This sequence joins TRBV9 and TRBJ2-1, with D uncertain. Germline CDR1 and CDR2: SGDLS and YYNGEE. Trimming left V 2 bases short and J 0 bases short, with 6 bases between. The CDR3 runs 14 residues. The CDR3 DNA follows: TGTGCCAGCAGCGTTCGCAGCTCCTACAATGAGCAGTTCTTC. Translation: CASSVRSSYNEQFF. Combining the CDR3 with reference TRBV9 and TRBJ2-1 gives the whole variable domain DSGVTQTPKHLITATGQRVTLRCSPRSGDLSVYWYQQSLDQGLQFLIQYYNGEERAKGNILERFSAQQFPDLHSELNLSSLELGDSALYFCASSVRSSYNEQFFGPGTRLTVL.

This clone was observed a few times. The CDR3 bases are TGTGCCAGCAGCTTGGAGCAGGGCCCGACTTCGTACGAGCAGTACTTC. Residues: CASSLEQGPTSYEQYF. The chain is built from TRBV5-6 and TRBJ2-7; possible D gene TRBD1, 5 bases. The CDR3 runs to 16 residues. CDR1 is SGHDT and CDR2 is YYEEEE in the germline V gene. The V and J ends lost 0 bases and 4 bases respectively, with 17 bases between them. Full variable domain (missing parts from reference TRBV5-6 and TRBJ2-7): DAGVTQSPTHLIKTRGQQVTLRCSPKSGHDTVSWYQQALGQGPQFIFQYYEEEERQRGNFPDRFSGHQFPNYSSELNVNALLLGDSALYLCASSLEQGPTSYEQYFGPGTRLTVT.